The 29 T cell receptor beta chains listed next were all sequenced from one sample in a study of technical replicates of blood from several donors. Repertoires were generated with immunoSEQ multiplex PCR, while TCRdb's copy carries only in-frame clones and drops some. The repertoire has approximately 78,000 clones, 80% to 95% of them found once; the top ten carry roughly 0.33%. Sequencing input: T cells isolated from PBMCs. Every receptor here comes from a human donor in good health.

V usage is TRBV6-1 and J usage is TRBJ2-5; 11 nucleotides match TRBD2. V lost 4 bases and J lost 4; bases outside the gene matches: 11. CDR3 length: 17 amino acids. CDR1 and CDR2 (germline): MNHNS, SASEGT. CDR3 coding DNA: TGTGCCAGCAGTGCAAAGACACTAGCGGGAGATCTAGAGACCCAGTACTTC. It translates to CASSAKTLAGDLETQYF.

This rearrangement joins TRBV6-5 to TRBJ2-7; 10 bases align to TRBD1. V gave up 5 bases and J gave up 4 bases; unmatched junction bases: 8. The germline V gene has CDR1 MNHEY and CDR2 SVGAGI. The CDR3 runs 15 residues. This CDR3 is CASSSGDRGGYEQYF. The DNA of the CDR3 is TGTGCCAGCAGTAGCGGGGACAGGGGAGGGTACGAGCAGTACTTC.

The CDR3 bases are TGTGCCAGCAGCTGGCTAGCGGGTCCATTCACAGATACGCAGTATTTT. Its translation: CASSWLAGPFTDTQYF. The gene calls are TRBV5-4 and TRBJ2-3; 8 nucleotides match TRBD2. The CDR3 covers 16 residues. V shed 3 bases, J shed 2 bases, and the junction held 8 bases outside the gene matches. Germline values: CDR1 SGHNT, CDR2 YYREEE (reference sequence).

This chain joins TRBV28 and TRBJ2-1, with 9 bases lining up with TRBD2. In germline, CDR1 is MDHEN, CDR2 SYDVKM. J was trimmed by 7 bases and V by 7 bases; bases with no gene match: 8. The CDR3 length is 14 residues. CDR3 sequence: CASKEGGRENEQFF. The CDR3 DNA follows: TGTGCCAGCAAGGAAGGCGGGAGGGAGAATGAGCAGTTCTTC.

The chain links TRBV4-2 to TRBJ2-3; D uncertain. There are 15 residues in the CDR3. Trimming removed 1 base from V and 2 bases from J, with 10 bases in between. In germline, CDR1 is LGHNA, CDR2 YNFKEQ. The CDR3 nucleotides are TGTGCCAGCAGCCAAGTATCCCGACTCACAGATACGCAGTATTTT. Its translation is CASSQVSRLTDTQYF.

This clone was detected once. V usage is TRBV5-8 and J usage is TRBJ2-7; D remains unclear. Germline-derived CDR1 and CDR2 are SGHTS and YDEGEE. The CDR3 loop spans 12 amino acids. The V end lost 4 bases, the J end lost 6 bases, and 11 bases lay between the germline ends. The chain's CDR3 is CASSPYRSEQYF. The CDR3 nucleotides read TGTGCCAGCAGCCCTTATAGGAGCGAGCAGTACTTC.

This clone was seen a single time. The chain has TRBV11-3 and TRBJ2-2; possible D gene TRBD1, 6 bases. The CDR3 length is 17 residues. Germline V gene data show CDR1 as SGHNT and CDR2 as YENEEA. V lost 5 bases and J 1 base, leaving 17 bases between the germline ends. The CDR3 spells CASSPRTTGQNTGELFF. CDR3 in DNA: TGTGCCAGCAGCCCTCGGACGACGGGACAGAACACCGGGGAGCTGTTTTTT.

The rearrangement links TRBV6-6 to TRBJ1-1; D is ambiguous. Trimming pared 8 bases from V and 1 base from J, leaving 14 bases between. Germline values: CDR1 MNHNY, CDR2 SVGAGI (reference sequence). The CDR3 extends over 14 amino acids. In nucleotides, the CDR3 is TGTGCCAGCCATCCTACTTCCGGGAACACTGAAGCTTTCTTT. Protein: CASHPTSGNTEAFF.

This clone was counted once. The CDR3: CASSPNPLPRQETQYF. For the CDR3, the DNA is TGCGCCAGCAGCCCCAACCCTCTACCTAGACAGGAGACCCAGTACTTC. This chain joins TRBV5-1 and TRBJ2-5, with D perhaps TRBD1 (5 bases). Trimming removed 4 bases from V and 5 bases from J, with 21 bases in between. CDR1 and CDR2 (germline): SGHRS, YFSETQ. This CDR3 region has 16 residues. Variable domain in full (rest from reference TRBV5-1 and TRBJ2-5): KAGVTQTPRYLIKTRGQQVTLSCSPISGHRSVSWYQQTPGQGLQFLFEYFSETQRNKGNFPGRFSGRQFSNSRSEMNVSTLELGDSALYLCASSPNPLPRQETQYFGPGTRLLVL.

The J gene is TRBJ2-7, the V gene TRBV7-2; no reliable D call. The germline gives CDR1 SGHTA, CDR2 FQGNSA. V lost 3 bases and J lost 6, with 12 bases in between. The CDR3 totals 13 residues. The CDR3 sequence is CASSFGSSPEQYF. As DNA, the CDR3 is TGTGCCAGCAGCTTCGGGTCAAGTCCCGAGCAGTACTTC. The full variable domain, in which reference TRBV7-2 and TRBJ2-7 provide the parts outside the CDR3, is GAGVSQSPSNKVTEKGKDVELRCDPISGHTALYWYRQSLGQGLEFLIYFQGNSAPDKSGLPSDRFSAERTGGSVSTLTIQRTQQEDSAVYLCASSFGSSPEQYFGPGTRLTVT.

This clone was found a few times. This chain uses TRBV6-5 with TRBJ2-7; the match to TRBD1 covers 7 bases. J lost 3 bases, V lost 4 bases, and 3 bases had no gene match. Germline CDR1 and CDR2: MNHEY and SVGAGI. The CDR3 covers 13 residues. The CDR3 sequence: CASSSGQLYEQYF. CDR3 DNA: TGTGCCAGCAGTTCGGGACAGCTCTACGAGCAGTACTTC.

This chain uses TRBV11-2 with TRBJ1-1; a weak D match, TRBD1 (5 bases). Germline CDR1 is SGHAT and CDR2 is FQNNGV. The ends were cut back, 1 base at V and 5 bases at J, with 14 bases in the middle. This CDR3 contains 15 residues. The CDR3, as DNA: TGTGCCAGCAGCTTAGTCCATGGCAGGGTAACTGAAGCTTTCTTT. It specifies CASSLVHGRVTEAFF.

V usage is TRBV7-6 and J usage is TRBJ2-7; D unresolved. The CDR3 runs to 13 residues. Germline CDR1 and CDR2: SGHVS and FNYEAQ. V lost 4 bases, J lost 1 base, and 8 bases lay in between. The CDR3 nucleotides read TGTGCCAGCAGCTCTTACCAGTCCTACGAGCAGTACTTC. Protein product: CASSSYQSYEQYF.

The chain is built from TRBV7-9 and TRBJ1-4, with TRBD1 matching 8 bases. Losses at the gene ends were 2 bases for V and 7 bases for J; bases not matched to a gene: 6. The CDR3 is made up of 15 amino acids. In germline, CDR1 is SEHNR, CDR2 FQNEAQ (reference sequence). As DNA, the CDR3 is TGTGCCAGCAGCTTATCTAGGACAGGGAGTGAAAAACTGTTTTTT. Its protein product is CASSLSRTGSEKLFF.

The chain links TRBV28 to TRBJ2-1, with 7 bases aligning to TRBD1. Germline CDR1 is MDHEN and CDR2 is SYDVKM. V lost 1 base to trimming and J lost 7 bases; unmatched junction nucleotides: 7. CDR3 size: 15 residues. This CDR3 reads CASSLLGTERNEQFF. In nucleotides, the CDR3 is TGTGCCAGCAGTTTATTGGGGACAGAAAGGAATGAGCAGTTCTTC.

This clone showed up just once. The chain joins TRBV11-3 to TRBJ2-5; D possibly corresponds to TRBD1 (5 bases). V lost 1 base, J lost 2 bases, and 11 bases lay in between. The CDR3 spans 15 residues. Germline loops: CDR1 SGHNT, CDR2 YENEEA. The CDR3 sequence is CASSLGLRGQETQYF. CDR3 sequence (DNA): TGTGCCAGCAGCTTAGGTTTAAGGGGTCAAGAGACCCAGTACTTC.

The chain couples TRBV5-8 to TRBJ2-1; 12 bases fit TRBD2. The CDR3 is 15 amino acids. V shed 3 bases, J shed 7 bases, and the junction held 5 bases outside the gene matches. Germline V gives CDR1 SGHTS, CDR2 YDEGEE. The CDR3 DNA sequence: TGTGCCAGCAGCTCCAGACTAGCGGGGGAAAATGAGCAGTTCTTC. It codes for CASSSRLAGENEQFF.

V gene TRBV6-1 combines with J gene TRBJ2-1; D gene uncertain. CDR3 length: 12 residues. The germline V and J ends were trimmed by 7 bases and 5 bases, with 9 bases remaining between them. CDR1 and CDR2 from the germline V gene are MNHNS and SASEGT. CDR3 sequence: CASIRSDNEQFF. The CDR3 nucleotides read TGTGCCAGCATACGGTCGGACAATGAGCAGTTCTTC.

The chain has TRBV28 and TRBJ2-1; maybe TRBD1 (5 bases). Between the trimmed V and J ends, which lost 1 base and 2 bases, there was a span of 12 bases. Germline lookup yields CDR1 MDHEN and CDR2 SYDVKM. CDR3 length: 16 residues. The CDR3 region has the DNA TGTGCCAGCAGTTTATTATCTTCAGGGCCCTACAATGAGCAGTTCTTC. Amino acids: CASSLLSSGPYNEQFF.

The CDR3 reads CASSFGTGNTGELFF. The CDR3 DNA reads TGTGCCAGCAGCTTTGGGACAGGGAACACCGGGGAGCTGTTTTTT. V usage is TRBV5-6 and J usage is TRBJ2-2; 8 nucleotides agree with TRBD1. Germline V CDR1 and CDR2: SGHDT, YYEEEE. V shed 2 bases, J shed 1 base, and the junction held 1 base outside the gene matches. This CDR3 has 15 amino acids.

V and J are TRBV5-6 and TRBJ2-4; D possibly corresponds to TRBD1 (6 bases). In germline, CDR1 is SGHDT, CDR2 YYEEEE. Trimming took 0 bases from V and 1 from J, leaving 8 bases between them. This CDR3 is 15 amino acids long. CDR3 coding DNA: TGTGCCAGCAGCTTGGCCGACAGGGCCAAAAACATTCAGTACTTC. Its translation is CASSLADRAKNIQYF.

The chain links TRBV18 to TRBJ1-2, with D tentatively TRBD1 (6 bases). The CDR3 extends over 13 amino acids. The ends were cut back, 3 bases at V and 7 bases at J, with 12 bases in the middle. CDR1 and CDR2 from the germline V gene are KGHSH and LQKENI. The CDR3 sequence: CASSPSGVLGYTF. The DNA for the CDR3 is TGTGCCAGCTCACCTTCAGGGGTTCTTGGCTACACCTTC.

The chain has TRBV7-8 and TRBJ2-5; tentative D call: TRBD2 (5 bases). Trimming shortened V by 6 bases and J by 4 bases, and 21 bases separated the two germline ends. CDR1 and CDR2 from the germline V gene are SGHVS and FQNEAQ. The length of the CDR3 is 16 residues. CDR3 residues: CASRTGKISSGETQYF. The CDR3 DNA follows: TGTGCCAGCAGAACCGGGAAAATTTCCTCGGGAGAGACCCAGTACTTC.

J is TRBJ1-1 and V is TRBV5-6; D remains ambiguous. The CDR3 is 14 amino acids. Trimming took off 4 bases at V and 0 bases at J, with 10 bases between the two ends. Germline V gene lookup returns CDR1 SGHDT and CDR2 YYEEEE. Written as DNA, the CDR3 is TGTGCCAGCAGCCGCAGTGTCATGAACACTGAAGCTTTCTTT. Protein product: CASSRSVMNTEAFF. Supplemented by reference TRBV5-6 and TRBJ1-1, the full variable domain reads DAGVTQSPTHLIKTRGQQVTLRCSPKSGHDTVSWYQQALGQGPQFIFQYYEEEERQRGNFPDRFSGHQFPNYSSELNVNALLLGDSALYLCASSRSVMNTEAFFGQGTRLTVV.

In its sample, this clone was seen once. This chain connects TRBV11-2 to TRBJ2-7; 11 positions match TRBD2. The junction had 10 bases not matched to a gene; V was cut back by 5 bases and J by 4 bases. Germline lookup yields CDR1 SGHAT and CDR2 FQNNGV. The CDR3 contains 16 residues. The CDR3 region is CASSQIAGGTGYEQYF. For the CDR3, the DNA is TGTGCCAGCAGCCAAATAGCGGGAGGGACGGGATACGAGCAGTACTTC.

V usage is TRBV4-1 and J usage is TRBJ2-1; 8 bases fit TRBD2. CDR1 MGHRA and CDR2 YSYEKL come from the germline V gene. The CDR3 contains 14 residues. V dropped 3 bases and J dropped 7; count of bases not matched to a gene: 5. CDR3 protein: CASSQRGTRNEQFF. The CDR3 bases are TGCGCCAGCAGCCAGAGGGGGACTAGGAATGAGCAGTTCTTC.

The chain joins TRBV9 to TRBJ2-7, with D possibly matching TRBD2 (6 bases). CDR3 length: 14 amino acids. The germline gives CDR1 SGDLS, CDR2 YYNGEE. Trimming took off 0 bases at V and 3 bases at J, with 10 bases between the two ends. The CDR3 DNA reads TGTGCCAGCAGCGTAGGCGGGGAAGGCTACGAGCAGTACTTC. Amino acids: CASSVGGEGYEQYF. Supplemented by reference TRBV9 and TRBJ2-7, the full variable domain reads DSGVTQTPKHLITATGQRVTLRCSPRSGDLSVYWYQQSLDQGLQFLIQYYNGEERAKGNILERFSAQQFPDLHSELNLSSLELGDSALYFCASSVGGEGYEQYFGPGTRLTVT.

The chain couples TRBV9 to TRBJ2-7, with D possibly being TRBD1 (5 bases). Trimming took off 2 bases at V and 2 bases at J, with 8 bases between the two ends. This CDR3 comprises 13 residues. Germline V lookup: CDR1 SGDLS, CDR2 YYNGEE. In nucleotides, the CDR3 is TGTGCCAGCAGCGTGACAGAGGCCTACGAGCAGTACTTC. Translating it yields CASSVTEAYEQYF.

This clone was detected once. The chain is built from TRBV6-5 and TRBJ2-5; possible D gene TRBD2, 6 bases. This CDR3 contains 13 residues. Germline V gene data show CDR1 as MNHEY and CDR2 as SVGAGI. V lost 6 bases and J lost 9, with 17 bases in between. The CDR3 protein is CASRPGLSLSQYF. The CDR3 coding sequence is TGTGCCAGCAGGCCGGGACTGAGTTTGTCCCAGTACTTC.